This T cell receptor (beta chain) comes out of a study of blood T cells in healthy people across ages. Across the study: About one barcoded beta molecule per two T cells was captured by template switching.

Broader study findings: Donors of long life had a larger count of naive CD4+ cells and greater diversity than aged donors.

Trimming took off 5 bases at V and 4 bases at J, with 12 bases between the two ends. CDR3 length: 13 amino acids. Germline V gene lookup returns CDR1 SGHVS and CDR2 FQNEAQ. The authors ran a second PCR of about 6 to 11 cycles using a sample-barcoded 5' primer and a J-beta primer mix. TCRdb analysed the 5' RACE reads with MiXCR anew, one entry per CDR3 protein. The sample yields 1.6 million or so distinct CDR3 sequences, around 36% seen once. Of note for this clonotype: Its antigen is unknown.

Specimen: blood. This clonotype was obtained from a woman in her 30s in good health. The rearrangement joins TRBV7-8 to TRBJ2-7; D gene ambiguous. The CDR3 DNA follows: TGTGCCAGCAGCCCGAGTTCCAGGTACGAGCAGTACTTC. Protein product: CASSPSSRYEQYF.